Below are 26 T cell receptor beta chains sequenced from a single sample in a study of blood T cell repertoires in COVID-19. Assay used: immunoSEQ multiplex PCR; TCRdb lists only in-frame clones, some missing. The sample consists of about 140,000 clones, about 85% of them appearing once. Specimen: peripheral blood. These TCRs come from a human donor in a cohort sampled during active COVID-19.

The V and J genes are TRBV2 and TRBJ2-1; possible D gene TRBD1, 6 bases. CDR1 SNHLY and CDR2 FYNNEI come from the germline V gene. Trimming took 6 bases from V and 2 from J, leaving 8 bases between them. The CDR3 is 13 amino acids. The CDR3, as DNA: TGTGCCAGCAGGCAGGGGACCTACAATGAGCAGTTCTTC. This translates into CASRQGTYNEQFF.

The CDR3 DNA sequence: TGTGCCAGCAGCATACAGGGTTTAGAGACCCAGTACTTC. It is translated as CASSIQGLETQYF. This rearrangement joins TRBV7-2 to TRBJ2-5; D possibly corresponds to TRBD1 (6 bases). Trimming left V 5 bases short and J 4 bases short, with 11 bases between. Germline V lookup: CDR1 SGHTA, CDR2 FQGNSA. The CDR3 sequence is 13 residues long.

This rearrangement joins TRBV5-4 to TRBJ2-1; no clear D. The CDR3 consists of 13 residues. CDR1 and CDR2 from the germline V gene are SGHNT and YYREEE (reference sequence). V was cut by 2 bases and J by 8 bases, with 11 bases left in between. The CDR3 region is CASSFIPRDEQFF. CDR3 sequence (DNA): TGTGCCAGCAGCTTTATTCCCCGGGATGAGCAGTTCTTC.

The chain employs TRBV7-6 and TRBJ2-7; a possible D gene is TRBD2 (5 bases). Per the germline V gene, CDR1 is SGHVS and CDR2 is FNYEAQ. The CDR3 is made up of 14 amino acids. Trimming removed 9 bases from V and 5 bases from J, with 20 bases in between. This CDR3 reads CASTRDPAWDEQYF. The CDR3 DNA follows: TGTGCCAGTACACGGGATCCAGCTTGGGACGAGCAGTACTTC.

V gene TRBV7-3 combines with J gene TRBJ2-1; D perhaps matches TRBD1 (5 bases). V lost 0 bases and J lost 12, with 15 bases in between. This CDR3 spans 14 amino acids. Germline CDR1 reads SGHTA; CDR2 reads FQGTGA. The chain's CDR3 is CASSLTLGVSAQFF. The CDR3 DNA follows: TGTGCCAGCAGCTTAACCCTAGGGGTCTCCGCGCAGTTCTTC.

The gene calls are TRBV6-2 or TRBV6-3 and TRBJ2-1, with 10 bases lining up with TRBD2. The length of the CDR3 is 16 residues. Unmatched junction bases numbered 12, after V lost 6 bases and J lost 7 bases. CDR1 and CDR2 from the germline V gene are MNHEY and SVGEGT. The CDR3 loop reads CASSQSPASGRNEQFF. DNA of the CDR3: TGTGCCAGCAGCCAAAGCCCGGCTAGCGGGAGAAATGAGCAGTTCTTC.

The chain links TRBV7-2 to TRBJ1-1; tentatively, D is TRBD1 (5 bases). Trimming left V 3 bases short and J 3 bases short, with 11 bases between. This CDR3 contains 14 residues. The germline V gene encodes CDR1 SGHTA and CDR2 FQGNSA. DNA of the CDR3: TGTGCCAGCAGCTTTAGGGGCGGTGACACTGAAGCTTTCTTT. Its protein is CASSFRGGDTEAFF.

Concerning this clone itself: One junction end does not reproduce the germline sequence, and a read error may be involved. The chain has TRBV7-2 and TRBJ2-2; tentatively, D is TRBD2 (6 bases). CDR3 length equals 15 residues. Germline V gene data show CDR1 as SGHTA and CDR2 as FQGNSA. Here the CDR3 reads CASSLARTNTGELFF. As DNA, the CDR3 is TGTGCCAGCAGCCTAGCGCGTACGAACACCGGGGAGCTGTTTTTT. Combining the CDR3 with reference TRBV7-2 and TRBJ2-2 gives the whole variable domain GAGVSQSPSNKVTEKGKDVELRCDPISGHTALYWYRQSLGQGLEFLIYFQGNSAPDKSGLPSDRFSAERTGGSVSTLTIQRTQQEDSAVYLCASSLARTNTGELFFGEGSRLTVL.

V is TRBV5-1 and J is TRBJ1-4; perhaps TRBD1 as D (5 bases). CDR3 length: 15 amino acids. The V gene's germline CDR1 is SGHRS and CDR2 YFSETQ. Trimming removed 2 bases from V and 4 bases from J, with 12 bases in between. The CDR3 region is CASSLSAGLNEKLFF. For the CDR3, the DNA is TGCGCCAGCAGCTTATCCGCAGGGCTTAATGAAAAACTGTTTTTT.

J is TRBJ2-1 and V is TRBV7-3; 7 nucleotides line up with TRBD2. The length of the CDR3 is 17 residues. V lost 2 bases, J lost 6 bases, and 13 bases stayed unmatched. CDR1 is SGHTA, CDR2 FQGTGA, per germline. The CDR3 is CASSLGAGGSIRNEQFF. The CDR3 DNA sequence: TGTGCCAGCAGCTTAGGGGCGGGCGGGAGCATCCGCAATGAGCAGTTCTTC.

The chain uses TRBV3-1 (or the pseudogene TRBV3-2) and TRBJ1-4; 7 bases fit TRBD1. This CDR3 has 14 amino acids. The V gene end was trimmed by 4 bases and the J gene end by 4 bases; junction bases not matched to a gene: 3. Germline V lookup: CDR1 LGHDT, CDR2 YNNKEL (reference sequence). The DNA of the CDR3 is TGTGCCAGCAGCCTGGGACAGCGTAATGAAAAACTGTTTTTT. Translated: CASSLGQRNEKLFF.

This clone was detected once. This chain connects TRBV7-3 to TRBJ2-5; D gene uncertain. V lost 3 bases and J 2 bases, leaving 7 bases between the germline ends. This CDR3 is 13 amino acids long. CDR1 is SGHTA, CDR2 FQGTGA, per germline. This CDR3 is CASSFSRQETQYF. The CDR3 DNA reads TGTGCCAGCAGCTTCTCTAGGCAAGAGACCCAGTACTTC.

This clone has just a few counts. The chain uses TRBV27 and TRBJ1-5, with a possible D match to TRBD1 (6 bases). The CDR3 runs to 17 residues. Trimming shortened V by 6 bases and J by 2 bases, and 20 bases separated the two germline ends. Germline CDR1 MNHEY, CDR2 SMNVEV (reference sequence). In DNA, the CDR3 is TGTGCCAGCAGAACCAGGGGTGGGGGATACGGCAATCAGCCCCAGCATTTT. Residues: CASRTRGGGYGNQPQHF.

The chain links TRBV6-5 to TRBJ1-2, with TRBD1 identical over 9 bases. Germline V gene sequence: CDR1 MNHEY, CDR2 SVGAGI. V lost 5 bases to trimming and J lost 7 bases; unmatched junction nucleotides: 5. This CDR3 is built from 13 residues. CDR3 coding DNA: TGTGCCAGCAGTCTTGACAGGGGGTTTGGCTACACCTTC. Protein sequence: CASSLDRGFGYTF.

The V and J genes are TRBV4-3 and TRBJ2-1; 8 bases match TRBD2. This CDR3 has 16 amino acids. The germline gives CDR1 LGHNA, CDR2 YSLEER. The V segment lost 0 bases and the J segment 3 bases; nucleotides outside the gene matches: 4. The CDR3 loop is CASSQDGLAGYNEQFF. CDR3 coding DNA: TGCGCCAGCAGCCAAGATGGGCTAGCGGGCTACAATGAGCAGTTCTTC.

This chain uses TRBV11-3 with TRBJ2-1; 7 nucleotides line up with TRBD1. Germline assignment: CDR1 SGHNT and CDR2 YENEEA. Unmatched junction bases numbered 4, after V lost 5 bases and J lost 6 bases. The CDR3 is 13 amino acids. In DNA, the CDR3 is TGTGCCAGCAGCCGGGACAGCTCCAATGAGCAGTTCTTC. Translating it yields CASSRDSSNEQFF.

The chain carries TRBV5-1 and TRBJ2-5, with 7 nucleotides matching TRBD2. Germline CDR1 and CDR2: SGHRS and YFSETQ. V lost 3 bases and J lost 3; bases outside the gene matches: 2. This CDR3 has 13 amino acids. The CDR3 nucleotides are TGCGCCAGCAGCTGGACTAGAGAAGAGACCCAGTACTTC. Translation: CASSWTREETQYF.

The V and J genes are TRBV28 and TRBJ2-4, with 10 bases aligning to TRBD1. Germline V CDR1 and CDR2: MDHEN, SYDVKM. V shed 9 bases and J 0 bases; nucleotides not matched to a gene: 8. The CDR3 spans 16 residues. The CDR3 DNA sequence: TGTGCCAGTCACCAGACAGGGGGCTTAGCCAAAAACATTCAGTACTTC. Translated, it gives CASHQTGGLAKNIQYF.

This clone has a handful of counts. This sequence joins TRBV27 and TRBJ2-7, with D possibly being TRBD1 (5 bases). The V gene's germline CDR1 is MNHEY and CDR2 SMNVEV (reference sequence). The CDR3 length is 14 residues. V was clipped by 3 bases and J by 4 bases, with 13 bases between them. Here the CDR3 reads CASSLTVPPYEQYF. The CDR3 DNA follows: TGTGCCAGCAGTTTGACAGTTCCTCCTTACGAGCAGTACTTC.

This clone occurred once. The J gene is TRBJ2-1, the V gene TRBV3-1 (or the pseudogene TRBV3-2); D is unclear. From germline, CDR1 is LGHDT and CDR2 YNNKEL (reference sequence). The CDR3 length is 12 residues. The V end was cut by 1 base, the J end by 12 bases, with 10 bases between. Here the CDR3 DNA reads TGTGCCAGCAGCCAAGGTCTCCAGGCGCAGTTCTTC. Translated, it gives CASSQGLQAQFF.

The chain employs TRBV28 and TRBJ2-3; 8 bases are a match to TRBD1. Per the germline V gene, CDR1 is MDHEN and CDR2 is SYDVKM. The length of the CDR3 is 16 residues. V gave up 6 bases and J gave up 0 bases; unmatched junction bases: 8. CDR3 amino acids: CASRLPTGASTDTQYF. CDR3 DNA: TGTGCCAGCAGACTACCGACAGGGGCCAGCACAGATACGCAGTATTTT.

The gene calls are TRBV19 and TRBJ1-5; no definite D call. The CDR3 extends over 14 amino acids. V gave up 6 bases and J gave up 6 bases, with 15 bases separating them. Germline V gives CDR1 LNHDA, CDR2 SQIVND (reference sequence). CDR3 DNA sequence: TGTGCCAGTAGCCATAGAGGGTTGGGTCAGCCCCAGCATTTT. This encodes CASSHRGLGQPQHF.

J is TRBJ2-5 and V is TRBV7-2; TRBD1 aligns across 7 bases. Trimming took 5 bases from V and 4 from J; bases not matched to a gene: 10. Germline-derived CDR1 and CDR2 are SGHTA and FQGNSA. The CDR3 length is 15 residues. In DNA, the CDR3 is TGTGCCAGCAGCGACCAAACAGGGGTCGGAGAGACCCAGTACTTC. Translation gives CASSDQTGVGETQYF.

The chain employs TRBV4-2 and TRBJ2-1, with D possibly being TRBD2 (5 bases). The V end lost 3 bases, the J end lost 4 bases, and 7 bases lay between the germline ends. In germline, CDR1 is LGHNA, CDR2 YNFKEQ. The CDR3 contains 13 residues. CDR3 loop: CASSQQRYNEQFF. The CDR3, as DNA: TGTGCCAGCAGCCAGCAGCGGTACAATGAGCAGTTCTTC.

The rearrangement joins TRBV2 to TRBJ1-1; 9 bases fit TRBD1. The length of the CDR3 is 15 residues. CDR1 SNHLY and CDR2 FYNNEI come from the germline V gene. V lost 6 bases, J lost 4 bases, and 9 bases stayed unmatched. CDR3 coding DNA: TGTGCCAGCAGCTCCTTGGGGGGACAGGGCACTGAAGCTTTCTTT. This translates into CASSSLGGQGTEAFF.

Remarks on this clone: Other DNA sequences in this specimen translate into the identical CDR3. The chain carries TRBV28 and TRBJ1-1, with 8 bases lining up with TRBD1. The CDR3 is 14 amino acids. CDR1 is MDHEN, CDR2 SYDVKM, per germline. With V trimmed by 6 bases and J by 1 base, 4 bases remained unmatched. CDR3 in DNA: TGTGCCAGCAGGCCCGGACAGGGGAACACTGAAGCTTTCTTT. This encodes CASRPGQGNTEAFF.